The sample holds many counts of the clone carrying this T cell receptor beta chain. Its specificity is not known. Time point given: patch test 1, 2 weeks after DPC sensitization. Treatment described: therapeutic diphenylcyclopropenone sensitization with weekly scalp DPC. Trimming took off 4 bases at V and 2 bases at J, with 6 bases between the two ends. The germline CDR1 and CDR2 sequences are MNHEY and SVGEGT. The CDR3 extends over 14 amino acids. This specimen belongs to a study of human T cells and chemical hapten exposure. Overall study results and limits: TCRs whose frequency exceeded 1 in 1000 remained the same following DPC sensitization.

In the original workflow: A typical sample had roughly 87,000 TCRs, with about 23,224 to 690,600 overall. TCRdb passed the RACE reads through MiXCR, listing each CDR3 protein once. The V and J calls come from TCRdb's annotation, not from the publication. Among tens of thousands of distinct CDR3 sequences listed, 6% to 9% were seen once. The specimen comprised whole blood, sampled in connection with sensitization to the hapten diphenylcyclopropenone (DPC). The TCR originated in a woman under 40 with alopecia areata. Some clones in this sample may be carry-over from other donors' samples. The V and J genes are TRBV6-2 or TRBV6-3 and TRBJ2-6; D might be TRBD1 (6 bases). The CDR3 DNA reads TGTGCCAGCAGTTCAGGGGCTGGGGCCAACGTCCTGACTTTC. This gives the protein CASSSGAGANVLTF.